These T cell receptor beta chains were read from a single sample in a study of T cell changes during pregnancy in multiple sclerosis. Profiling relied on immunoSEQ multiplex PCR, and the TCRdb table lists in-frame clones only, not all of them. The sample lists approximately 50,000 clones, about 91% occurring once. The starting material was CD8+ T cells from peripheral blood mononuclear cells, obtained after pregnancy. The receptor set was obtained from a female donor with multiple sclerosis, enrolled in a pregnancy study. Both conserved end residues are part of each CDR3. The D gene is left open where the match is weak.

16 | TRBJ2-3 | . | TRBV21-1 | CASSKGKRGASDTQYF
17 | TRBJ2-2 | TRBD2 | TRBV6-4 | CASRGTSGGPDTGELFF
12 | TRBJ2-1 | . | TRBV19 | CASKSGYNEQFF
14 | TRBJ2-5 | TRBD2 | TRBV4-1 | CASSQEGRVETQYF
13 | TRBJ1-2 | . | TRBV6-5 | CASSYPGRGGYTF
10 | TRBJ1-1 | . | TRBV6-1 | CASSDLDSAF
14 | TRBJ2-7 | TRBD2 | TRBV4-2 | CASSPRAGGWEQYF
14 | TRBJ2-3 | TRBD1 | TRBV10-3 | CAIRTTGSVDTQYF
15 | TRBJ2-2 | . | TRBV6-1 | CASSEAHGNTGELFF
15 | TRBJ2-2 | TRBD1 | TRBV29-1 | CSVKLWTGDTGELFF
12 | TRBJ1-6 | . | TRBV5-6 | CASSLGSSPLHF
13 | TRBJ1-4 | . | TRBV7-6 | CASSPVLNEKLFF
15 | TRBJ1-5 | . | TRBV10-3 | CAISAGDNSNQPQHF
16 | TRBJ2-7 | TRBD2 | TRBV6-4 | CASSLLTSGGRGEQYF
13 | TRBJ1-2 | . | TRBV9 | CASSGSGFYGYTF
14 | TRBJ2-5 | . | TRBV25-1 | CASSTKGGSETQYF
13 | TRBJ2-5 | . | TRBV2 | CASPPISGETQYF
14 | TRBJ1-6 | TRBD1 | TRBV29-1 | CSASPGTGPSPLHF
11 | TRBJ2-7 | . | TRBV20-1 | CSARDYDILSF
12 | TRBJ1-2 | . | TRBV11-2 | CASSEFSSGYTF
15 | TRBJ1-1 | TRBD1 | TRBV6-4 | CASSEGTGGGTEAFF
14 | TRBJ2-5 | . | TRBV6-5 | CASKGLGGQETQYF
13 | TRBJ1-1 | . | TRBV9 | CASSAAENTEAFF
14 | TRBJ1-1 | . | TRBV27 | CASSFGGANTEAFF
13 | TRBJ1-1 | . | TRBV27 | CASSIHRAAEAFF
15 | TRBJ1-3 | TRBD1 | TRBV29-1 | CSVEGQGYSGNTIYF
12 | TRBJ1-4 | . | TRBV2 | CASSETAFELFF
13 | TRBJ2-5 | TRBD1 | TRBV5-6 | CASSPTGGATQYF
16 | TRBJ1-4 | . | TRBV7-3 | CASSLLGRSTNEKLFF
13 | TRBJ2-7 | . | TRBV15 | CATSETESYEQYF
13 | TRBJ1-5 | . | TRBV6-5 | CASSPDNNQPQHF
15 | TRBJ1-1 | TRBD1 | TRBV6-1 | CASSEATGGGTEAFF
15 | TRBJ1-3 | . | TRBV7-9 | CASSAITQSGNTIYF
15 | TRBJ2-7 | . | TRBV5-1 | CASSSDSLAGDEQYF
15 | TRBJ1-6 | . | TRBV4-1 | CASSLREGGDSPLHF
11 | TRBJ1-2 | . | TRBV7-9 | CASSLGTDSIF
15 | TRBJ2-1 | TRBD2 | TRBV7-8 | CASSSISGLGNEQFF
15 | TRBJ2-2 | . | TRBV27 | CASSVLKGDTGELFF
16 | TRBJ2-7 | TRBD2 | TRBV7-9 | CASSPVTSGGIYEQYF
14 | TRBJ1-1 | TRBD1 | TRBV6-6 | CASRPTGGGTEAFF
13 | TRBJ2-7 | . | TRBV30 | CAWSLEVGGEQYF
15 | TRBJ1-1 | TRBD1 | TRBV6-1 | CASSEWGTENTEAFF